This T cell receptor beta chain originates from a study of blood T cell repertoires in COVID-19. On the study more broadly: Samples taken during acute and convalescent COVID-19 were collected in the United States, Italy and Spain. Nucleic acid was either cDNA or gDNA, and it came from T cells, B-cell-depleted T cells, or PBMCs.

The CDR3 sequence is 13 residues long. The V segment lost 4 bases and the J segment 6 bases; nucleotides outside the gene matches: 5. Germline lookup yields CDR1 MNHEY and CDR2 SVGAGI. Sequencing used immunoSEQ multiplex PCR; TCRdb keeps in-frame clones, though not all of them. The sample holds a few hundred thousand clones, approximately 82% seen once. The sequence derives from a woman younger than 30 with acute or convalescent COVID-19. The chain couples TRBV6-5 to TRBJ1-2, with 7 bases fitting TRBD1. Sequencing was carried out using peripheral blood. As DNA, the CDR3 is TGTGCCAGCAGTTCGCCTGGGACAGATGGCTACACCTTC. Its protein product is CASSSPGTDGYTF.